The 19 T cell receptor beta chains below were found in one sample sequenced in a study of lymphopenia after photon versus proton radiotherapy. The repertoire was sequenced with immunoSEQ multiplex PCR; TCRdb's copy has only in-frame clones and lacks some. The sample shows 60,000 or so clones, more than 75% of them seen only once. The material was peripheral blood, obtained from a patient treated with photon-based radiotherapy. Receptor source: a middle-aged man with gastric cancer.

V is TRBV6-5 and J is TRBJ2-2, with D perhaps matching TRBD2 (5 bases). The ends were cut back, 2 bases at V and 4 bases at J, with 11 bases in the middle. The CDR3 sequence is 15 residues long. Germline assignment: CDR1 MNHEY and CDR2 SVGAGI. The CDR3 reads CASSYRQRGTGELFF. The CDR3 DNA follows: TGTGCCAGCAGTTACAGGCAACGGGGCACCGGGGAGCTGTTTTTT.

Here the CDR3 reads CASSLYGGETQYF. CDR3 coding DNA: TGTGCCAGCAGCTTATACGGAGGCGAGACCCAGTACTTC. The rearrangement links TRBV13 to TRBJ2-5, with D possibly TRBD2 on 5 matching bases. The CDR3 totals 13 residues. V lost 2 bases, J lost 5 bases, and 9 bases lay in between. The germline CDR1 and CDR2 sequences are PRHDT and FYEKMQ (reference sequence). The full variable domain, its missing parts supplied by reference TRBV13 and TRBJ2-5, is AAGVIQSPRHLIKEKRETATLKCYPIPRHDTVYWYQQGPGQDPQFLISFYEKMQSDKGSIPDRFSAQQFSDYHSELNMSSLELGDSALYFCASSLYGGETQYFGPGTRLLVL.

This clone appeared once. The chain employs TRBV7-8 and TRBJ1-4, with TRBD1 matching over 10 bases. CDR1 and CDR2 (germline): SGHVS, FQNEAQ. With V trimmed by 1 base and J by 7 bases, 6 bases remained unmatched. The length of the CDR3 is 16 residues. The CDR3 DNA follows: TGTGCCAGCAGCTTAGTTGCCGGGACAGGGGTTGAAAAACTGTTTTTT. This gives the protein CASSLVAGTGVEKLFF.

Turning to this clone: Given the absence of the conserved phenylalanine or tryptophan at the CDR3 end, a read error is likely. No DNA is shown, since the ends of the CDR3 on it are uncertain; the CDR3 is the one TCRdb lists. The chain employs TRBV6-1 and TRBJ2-7. CDR1 is MNHNS and CDR2 is SASEGT in the germline V gene. Counting both end residues, the CDR3 totals 13 amino acids. This CDR3 is CASSEEGGLHLLI.

The V and J genes are TRBV7-2 and TRBJ2-2, with D possibly TRBD2 on 6 matching bases. The V end was cut by 2 bases, the J end by 0 bases, with 10 bases between. The length of the CDR3 is 16 residues. Germline V gene data show CDR1 as SGHTA and CDR2 as FQGNSA. DNA of the CDR3: TGTGCCAGCAGCTTATGGGCTAGCGCGAACACCGGGGAGCTGTTTTTT. It yields the protein CASSLWASANTGELFF.

This chain uses TRBV18 with TRBJ2-5; no definite D call. CDR1 and CDR2 (germline): KGHSH, LQKENI. Trimming took 8 bases from V and 0 from J, leaving 16 bases between them. This CDR3 comprises 15 residues. CDR3 region: CASLRPAPYQETQYF. The CDR3 DNA reads TGTGCCAGCCTCCGCCCGGCGCCGTACCAAGAGACCCAGTACTTC.

The chain carries TRBV29-1 and TRBJ2-5; TRBD1 is a possible D gene (5 bases). Germline CDR1 reads SQVTM; CDR2 reads ANQGSEA. Trimming left V 6 bases short and J 2 bases short, with 16 bases between. This CDR3 contains 14 residues. The CDR3 loop is CSVARSQGQETQYF. In nucleotides, the CDR3 is TGCAGCGTCGCTAGATCTCAGGGTCAAGAGACCCAGTACTTC.

The gene calls are TRBV5-1 and TRBJ1-4; tentative D call: TRBD1 (5 bases). CDR1 SGHRS and CDR2 YFSETQ come from the germline V gene. Trimming pared 7 bases from V and 3 bases from J, leaving 13 bases between. This CDR3 is built from 14 residues. The CDR3 bases are TGCGCCAGCGCTAGGGACGGGGCTAATGAAAAACTGTTTTTT. As protein: CASARDGANEKLFF.

V and J are TRBV27 and TRBJ2-7; the match to TRBD2 covers 9 bases. The CDR3 consists of 13 residues. V lost 7 bases to trimming and J lost 7 bases; unmatched junction nucleotides: 8. Germline loops: CDR1 MNHEY, CDR2 SMNVEV (reference sequence). The DNA for the CDR3 is TGTGCCAGCACTTCAATGGCGGGAGGGGAGCAGTACTTC. Its protein is CASTSMAGGEQYF.

The rearrangement links TRBV30 to TRBJ1-1, with D possibly TRBD1 on 6 matching bases. From germline, CDR1 is GTSNPN and CDR2 SVGIG (reference sequence). The V end lost 0 bases, the J end lost 10 bases, and 18 bases lay between the germline ends. The CDR3 contains 14 residues. In DNA, the CDR3 is TGTGCCTGGAGTGTAGGCCTCACAGGGATCGGAGCTTTCTTT. As protein: CAWSVGLTGIGAFF.

This clone is a singleton in its sample. The V and J genes are TRBV18 and TRBJ2-2; TRBD1 matches at 10 bases. The CDR3 consists of 15 residues. Germline CDR1 is KGHSH and CDR2 is LQKENI. Trimming at V came to 0 bases and at J to 6 bases, leaving 1 base not matched to a gene. This chain's CDR3 is CASSPPGTGAGELFF. CDR3 sequence (DNA): TGTGCCAGCTCACCACCGGGGACAGGGGCCGGGGAGCTGTTTTTT.

This clone came up once. The chain carries TRBV13 and TRBJ2-7; the match to TRBD1 covers 10 bases. CDR1 is PRHDT and CDR2 is FYEKMQ in the germline V gene (reference sequence). This CDR3 has 15 amino acids. The junction had 8 bases not matched to a gene; V was cut back by 4 bases and J by 5 bases. The CDR3 DNA follows: TGTGCCAGCAGCTCGAAGGGGGACAGGGGACACGAGCAGTACTTC. As protein: CASSSKGDRGHEQYF.

The CDR3 spells CASSLSKIGHSPNSPLHF. The CDR3 region has the DNA TGTGCCAGCAGTTTATCTAAAATTGGGCACAGCCCGAATTCACCCCTCCACTTT. V is TRBV27 and J is TRBJ1-6; D unresolved. Trimming left V 0 bases short and J 7 bases short, with 19 bases between. The germline gives CDR1 MNHEY, CDR2 SMNVEV (reference sequence). The CDR3 contains 18 residues.

This clone was seen just once. The J gene is TRBJ2-7, the V gene TRBV7-9; D remains ambiguous. CDR1 SEHNR and CDR2 FQNEAQ come from the germline V gene (reference sequence). Trimming took 6 bases from V and 4 from J, leaving 10 bases between them. CDR3 size: 12 residues. The DNA for the CDR3 is TGTGCCAGCAGTTTGGGCGATTACGAGCAGTACTTC. Translated, it gives CASSLGDYEQYF. Together with reference TRBV7-9 and TRBJ2-7, the CDR3 gives the full variable domain: DTGVSQNPRHKITKRGQNVTFRCDPISEHNRLYWYRQTLGQGPEFLTYFQNEAQLEKSRLLSDRFSAERPKGSFSTLEIQRTEQGDSAMYLCASSLGDYEQYFGPGTRLTVT.

V and J are TRBV7-8 and TRBJ1-6; tentative D call: TRBD1 (6 bases). Germline V gene data show CDR1 as SGHVS and CDR2 as FQNEAQ. V was trimmed by 6 bases and J by 7 bases, leaving 16 bases between them. The CDR3 length is 15 residues. The CDR3 DNA reads as TGTGCCAGCAGTAACTCCGGGACAACCAATTCACCCCTCCACTTT. The encoded protein is CASSNSGTTNSPLHF.

The CDR3 nucleotides read TGTGCCAGAAGCTTGTCCGGCTTGGGCTATTTAGCCAAAAACATTCAGTACTTC. Translated, it gives CARSLSGLGYLAKNIQYF. This rearrangement joins TRBV5-3 to TRBJ2-4; D remains ambiguous. TRBV5-3 is an ORF, and what it does is uncertain. Trimming removed 1 base from V and 0 bases from J, with 17 bases in between. The CDR3 has 18 residues.

The chain is built from TRBV4-1 and TRBJ2-1, with TRBD1 as a possible D gene (7 bases). This CDR3 has 16 amino acids. Trimming took 1 base from V and 5 from J, leaving 15 bases between them. The V gene's germline CDR1 is MGHRA and CDR2 YSYEKL. CDR3 bases: TGCGCCAGCAGCCAAGTGGAGGGGGCCCGGGACAATGAGCAGTTCTTC. Amino acid sequence: CASSQVEGARDNEQFF.

V gene TRBV11-3 combines with J gene TRBJ2-2; 15 nucleotides match TRBD2. The CDR3 runs 16 residues. Germline-derived CDR1 and CDR2 are SGHNT and YENEEA. V dropped 5 bases and J dropped 6; count of bases not matched to a gene: 4. The CDR3 nucleotides are TGTGCCAGCAGCGCACGGACTAGCGGGGGGGCCGGGGAGCTGTTTTTT. This gives the protein CASSARTSGGAGELFF.

This clone was detected only once. The genes are TRBV7-9 and TRBJ2-2; the match to TRBD1 covers 7 bases. CDR1 SEHNR and CDR2 FQNEAQ come from the germline V gene (reference sequence). The CDR3 is 16 residues long. V was pared by 5 bases and J by 4 bases, with 10 bases of the junction left unmatched. DNA of the CDR3: TGTGCCAGCAGCCCTGCCGGGACAGAGGCCACCGGGGAGCTGTTTTTT. Protein sequence: CASSPAGTEATGELFF.